The following is a T cell receptor (beta chain) sequence with its context. V lost 4 bases and J lost 5; bases outside the gene matches: 6. CDR1 is SGDLS and CDR2 is YYNGEE in the germline V gene. This CDR3 has 15 residues. In the PCR, 60 Vbeta and 13 Jbeta primers were used. Repertoires were generated with immunoSEQ multiplex PCR, while TCRdb's copy carries only in-frame clones and drops some. There are some 150,000 clones in the sample; 80% occur only once, and 6.8% lies in the top ten. The source of the sample is a study of cytomegalovirus exposure and HLA in healthy donors. The sample taken for sequencing was PBMCs. The clonotype was recovered from a man aged 35 to 55 in good health and CMV-seropositive. V is TRBV9 and J is TRBJ2-1, with TRBD1 identical over 10 bases. CDR3 residues: CASSTGQGTDNEQFF. The CDR3 DNA reads TGTGCCAGCAGCACGGGACAGGGGACGGACAATGAGCAGTTCTTC.